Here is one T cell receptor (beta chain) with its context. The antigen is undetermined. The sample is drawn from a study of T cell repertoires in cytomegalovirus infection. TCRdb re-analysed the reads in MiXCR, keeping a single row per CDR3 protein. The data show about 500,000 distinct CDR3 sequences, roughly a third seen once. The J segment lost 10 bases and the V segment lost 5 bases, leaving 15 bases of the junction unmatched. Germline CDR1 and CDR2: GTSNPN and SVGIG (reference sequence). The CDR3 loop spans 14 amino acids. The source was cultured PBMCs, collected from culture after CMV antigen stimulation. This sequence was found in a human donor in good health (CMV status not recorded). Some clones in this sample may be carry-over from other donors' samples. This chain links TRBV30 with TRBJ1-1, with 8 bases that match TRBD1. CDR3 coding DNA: TGTGCCTGGTACCCCAGACAGGGGCCCGGGGGAGCTTTCTTT. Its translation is CAWYPRQGPGGAFF. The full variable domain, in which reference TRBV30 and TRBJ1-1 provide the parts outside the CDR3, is SQTIHQWPATLVQPVGSPLSLECTVEGTSNPNLYWYRQAAGRGLQLLFYSVGIGQISSEVPQNLSASRPQDRQFILSSKKLLLSDSGFYLCAWYPRQGPGGAFFGQGTRLTVV.